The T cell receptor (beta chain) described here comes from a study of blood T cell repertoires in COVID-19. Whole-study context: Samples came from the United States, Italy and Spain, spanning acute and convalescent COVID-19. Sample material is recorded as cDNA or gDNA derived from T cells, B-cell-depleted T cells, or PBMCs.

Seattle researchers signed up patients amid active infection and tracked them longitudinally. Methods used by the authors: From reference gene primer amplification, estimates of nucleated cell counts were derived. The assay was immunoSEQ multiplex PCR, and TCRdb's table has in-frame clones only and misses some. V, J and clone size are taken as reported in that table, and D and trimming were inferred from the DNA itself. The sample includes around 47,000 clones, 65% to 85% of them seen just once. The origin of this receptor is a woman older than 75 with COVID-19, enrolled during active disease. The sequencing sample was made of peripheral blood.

The DNA for the CDR3 is TGCAGCACCCCCGGGCGGGATTATTACAATGAGCAGTTCTTC. The encoded protein is CSTPGRDYYNEQFF. This chain connects TRBV29-1 to TRBJ2-1, with a weak D call TRBD2 (6 bases). Germline V lookup: CDR1 SQVTM, CDR2 ANQGSEA. CDR3 length equals 14 residues. V was trimmed by 8 bases and J by 4 bases, leaving 18 bases between them.